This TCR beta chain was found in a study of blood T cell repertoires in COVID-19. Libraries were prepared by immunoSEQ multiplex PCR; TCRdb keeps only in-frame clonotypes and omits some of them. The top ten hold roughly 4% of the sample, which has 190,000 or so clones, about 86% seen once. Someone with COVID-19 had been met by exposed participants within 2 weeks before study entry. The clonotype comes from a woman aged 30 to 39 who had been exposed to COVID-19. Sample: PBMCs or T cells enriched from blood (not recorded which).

As DNA, the CDR3 is TGCAGCGTGACGCGACTAGCGGGGGGCCAGGTAGATACGCAGTATTTT. Its protein product is CSVTRLAGGQVDTQYF. This sequence joins TRBV29-1 and TRBJ2-3; 13 nucleotides line up with TRBD2. CDR3 length: 16 amino acids. CDR1 and CDR2 from the germline V gene are SQVTM and ANQGSEA. Germline trimming cut 6 bases from V and 5 bases from J; bases unmatched to any gene: 11.